What follows are 5 T cell receptor beta chains derived from one specimen sequenced in a study of pediatric ulcerative colitis. Clones were read by immunoSEQ multiplex PCR, and TCRdb kept only the in-frame ones, dropping some. The table includes roughly 70,000 clones, 86% detected once. Sequencing was carried out using blood. Source of these receptors: a boy between 10 and 17 years old with severe ulcerative colitis.

V usage is TRBV5-4 and J usage is TRBJ1-2, with a possible D match to TRBD1 (5 bases). Germline CDR1 and CDR2: SGHNT and YYREEE (reference sequence). This CDR3 has 11 amino acids. Trimming stripped 1 base from V and 12 bases from J, with 10 bases between. The CDR3 DNA is TGTGCCAGCAGCTTGAGGGGTACCCACACCTTC. Protein: CASSLRGTHTF.

The V call is TRBV7-9, the J call TRBJ2-7, with D possibly being TRBD2 (6 bases). Between the trimmed V and J ends, which lost 5 bases and 2 bases, there was a span of 10 bases. Germline V gene sequence: CDR1 SEHNR, CDR2 FQNEAQ (reference sequence). The CDR3 consists of 13 residues. The DNA for the CDR3 is TGTGCCAGCAGCCAAAGCGGGCCCTACGAGCAGTACTTC. Protein product: CASSQSGPYEQYF.

This clone was counted once. V is TRBV7-8 and J is TRBJ2-3; 8 nucleotides align to TRBD2. J lost 0 bases, V lost 8 bases, and 10 bases had no gene match. The germline V gene has CDR1 SGHVS and CDR2 FQNEAQ. CDR3 size: 16 residues. The CDR3 here is CASLRSPSGSTDTQYF. DNA for the CDR3: TGTGCCAGCCTCCGTAGCCCTAGCGGGAGCACAGATACGCAGTATTTT. Full variable domain (remainder filled in from reference TRBV7-8 and TRBJ2-3): GAGVSQSPRYKVAKRGQDVALRCDPISGHVSLFWYQQALGQGPEFLTYFQNEAQLDKSGLPSDRFFAERPEGSVSTLKIQRTQQEDSAVYLCASLRSPSGSTDTQYFGPGTRLTVL.

This chain uses TRBV5-4 with TRBJ1-1, with a tentative D call TRBD1 (5 bases). The V gene's germline CDR1 is SGHNT and CDR2 YYREEE (reference sequence). The CDR3 has 16 amino acids. Trimming shortened V by 2 bases and J by 0 bases, and 14 bases separated the two germline ends. Written as DNA, the CDR3 is TGTGCCAGCAGCTTCGCCGGGGGTGCGGTGAACACTGAAGCTTTCTTT. It translates to CASSFAGGAVNTEAFF. Looking up the rest from reference TRBV5-4 and TRBJ1-1 gives the full variable domain: ETGVTQSPTHLIKTRGQQVTLRCSSQSGHNTVSWYQQALGQGPQFIFQYYREEENGRGNFPPRFSGLQFPNYSSELNVNALELDDSALYLCASSFAGGAVNTEAFFGQGTRLTVV.

This clone showed up just a few times. The genes are TRBV12-2 and TRBJ2-7; the D call TRBD2 from the table was never checked on the DNA. TRBV12-2 is termed a pseudogene. CDR3 length equals 17 residues. The CDR3 spells CASRLLYRSTGAYEQYF. The DNA of the CDR3 is TGTGCAAGTCGCTTACTCTACCGGTCAACGGGGGCCTACGAGCAGTACTTC.